This T cell receptor (beta chain) was documented in a study of OX40 agonist ivuxolimab in advanced cancers. Overall study context: Patients treated during dose escalation were battling hepatocellular carcinoma, melanoma, renal cell or head and neck cancer. Study conclusions and caveats: More expanded clones were found, on average, in CD8+ than in CD4+ T cells. Both CD4+ and CD8+ T cell populations in blood had undergone clonal expansion by week 6 at 0.1 to 3.0 mg/kg.

Profiling relied on immunoSEQ multiplex PCR, and the TCRdb table lists in-frame clones only, not all of them. Among about 69,000 clones listed, approximately 90% were seen once. Trimming pared 1 base from V and 6 bases from J, leaving 12 bases between. CDR3 length: 14 amino acids. Looked up from germline, CDR1 is SEHNR and CDR2 is FQNEAQ (reference sequence). With respect to this clone: Its antigen is unknown.

Cycle 7 day 1, cycle 4 day 1, and baseline were the timepoints at which blood was sampled. This chain links TRBV7-9 with TRBJ1-1; D not resolved. This receptor was taken from an adult with an advanced solid tumor such as melanoma, head and neck, liver or kidney cancer. Sequencing used CD4+ or CD8+ T cells sorted from blood, obtained in a trial of the OX40 agonist ivuxolimab. The CDR3 DNA follows: TGTGCCAGCAGCTTAGATGCCACATCATCTGAAGCTTTCTTT. Translation gives CASSLDATSSEAFF.